This TCR beta chain was profiled in a study of blood T cell repertoires in COVID-19. Study-level background: COVID-19 samples from acute and convalescent phases originated in the United States, Italy and Spain. PBMCs, B-cell-depleted T cells, or T cells were the source of the cDNA or gDNA that made up the material.

The CDR3 covers 13 residues. Germline CDR1 reads SQVTM; CDR2 reads ANQGSEA. Trimming removed 2 bases from V and 6 bases from J, with 13 bases in between. Original processing notes: Estimates of nucleated cell counts were drawn from the amplification of reference gene primers. Profiling relied on immunoSEQ multiplex PCR, and the TCRdb table lists in-frame clones only, not all of them. The D gene and trimming were derived from the DNA, and the V and J assignments and clone size from that table. The data hold approximately 98,000 clones, with about 85% observed a single time. The rearrangement uses TRBV29-1 and TRBJ1-2; D gene ambiguous. This TCR was sampled from a woman older than 75 with acute or convalescent COVID-19. Material for sequencing was peripheral blood. CDR3 nucleotides: TGCAGCGTTGAAACTAGGGCAGCCAATGGCTACACCTTC. It is translated as CSVETRAANGYTF. Filled out from reference TRBV29-1 and TRBJ1-2, the complete variable domain reads SAVISQKPSRDICQRGTSLTIQCQVDSQVTMMFWYRQQPGQSLTLIATANQGSEATYESGFVIDKFPISRPNLTFSTLTVSNMSPEDSSIYLCSVETRAANGYTFGSGTRLTVV.